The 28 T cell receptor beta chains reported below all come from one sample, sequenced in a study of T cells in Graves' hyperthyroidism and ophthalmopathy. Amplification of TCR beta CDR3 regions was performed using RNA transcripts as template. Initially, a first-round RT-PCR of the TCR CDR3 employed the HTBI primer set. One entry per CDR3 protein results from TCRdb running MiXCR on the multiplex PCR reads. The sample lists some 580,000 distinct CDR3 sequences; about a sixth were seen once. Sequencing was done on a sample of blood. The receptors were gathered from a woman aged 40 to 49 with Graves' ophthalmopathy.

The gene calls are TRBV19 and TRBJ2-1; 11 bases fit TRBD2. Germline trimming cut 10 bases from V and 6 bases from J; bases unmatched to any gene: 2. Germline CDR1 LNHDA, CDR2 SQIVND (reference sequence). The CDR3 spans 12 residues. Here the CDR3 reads CAIGTSGNEQFF. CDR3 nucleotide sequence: TGTGCCATCGGGACTAGCGGCAATGAGCAGTTCTTC. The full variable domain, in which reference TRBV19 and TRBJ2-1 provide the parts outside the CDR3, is DGGITQSPKYLFRKEGQNVTLSCEQNLNHDAMYWYRQDPGQGLRLIYYSQIVNDFQKGDIAEGYSVSREKKESFPLTVTSAQKNPTAFYLCAIGTSGNEQFFGPGTRLTVL.

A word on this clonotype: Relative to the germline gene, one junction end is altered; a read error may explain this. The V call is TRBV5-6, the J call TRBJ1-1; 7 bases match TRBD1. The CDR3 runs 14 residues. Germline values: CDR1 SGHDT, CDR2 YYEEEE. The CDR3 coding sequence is TGTGCCGGCAGCTTTCGGACAGGGAACACTGAAGCTTTCTTT. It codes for CAGSFRTGNTEAFF.

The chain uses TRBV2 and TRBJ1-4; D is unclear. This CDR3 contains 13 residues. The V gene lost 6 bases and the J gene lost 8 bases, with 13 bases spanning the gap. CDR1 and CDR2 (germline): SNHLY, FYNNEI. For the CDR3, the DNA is TGTGCCAGCAGAAGGGTAATCCAGGAAAAACTGTTTTTT. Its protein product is CASRRVIQEKLFF.

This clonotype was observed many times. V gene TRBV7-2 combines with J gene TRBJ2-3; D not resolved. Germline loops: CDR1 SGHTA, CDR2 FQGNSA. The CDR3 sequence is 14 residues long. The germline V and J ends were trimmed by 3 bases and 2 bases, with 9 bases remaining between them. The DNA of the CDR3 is TGTGCCAGCAGCTTTTTGGGGATCACAGATACGCAGTATTTT. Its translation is CASSFLGITDTQYF.

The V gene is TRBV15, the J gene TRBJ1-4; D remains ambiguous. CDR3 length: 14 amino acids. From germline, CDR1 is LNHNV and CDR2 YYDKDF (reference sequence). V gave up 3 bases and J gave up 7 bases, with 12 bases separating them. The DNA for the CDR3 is TGTGCCACCAGCAGCTGGGCATCGGGTGAAAAACTGTTTTTT. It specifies CATSSWASGEKLFF.

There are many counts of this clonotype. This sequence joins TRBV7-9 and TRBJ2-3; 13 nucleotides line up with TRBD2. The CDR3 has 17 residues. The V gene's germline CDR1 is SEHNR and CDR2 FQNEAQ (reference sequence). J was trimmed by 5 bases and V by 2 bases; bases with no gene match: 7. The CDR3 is CASSLSTSGRAGDTQYF. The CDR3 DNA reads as TGTGCCAGCAGCTTATCCACTAGCGGGAGGGCCGGAGATACGCAGTATTTT.

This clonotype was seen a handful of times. In DNA form, the CDR3 reads TGCAGAGCCCAAGGGTCCTACGAGCAGTACTTC. Protein: CRAQGSYEQYF. The chain has TRBV20-1 and TRBJ2-7; D call uncertain. The CDR3 totals 11 residues. Germline values: CDR1 DFQATT, CDR2 SNEGSKA (reference sequence).

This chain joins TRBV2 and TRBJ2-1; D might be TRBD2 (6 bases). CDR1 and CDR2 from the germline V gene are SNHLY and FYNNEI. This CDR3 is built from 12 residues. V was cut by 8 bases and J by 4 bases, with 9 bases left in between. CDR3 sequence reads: CASGRRYNEQFF. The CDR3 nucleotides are TGTGCCAGCGGGAGGCGGTACAATGAGCAGTTCTTC.

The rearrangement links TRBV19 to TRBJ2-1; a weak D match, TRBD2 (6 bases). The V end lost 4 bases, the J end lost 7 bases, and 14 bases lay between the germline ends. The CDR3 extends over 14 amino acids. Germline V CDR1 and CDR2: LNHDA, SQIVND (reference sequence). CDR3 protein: CASSTPGGKNEQFF. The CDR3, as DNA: TGTGCCAGTAGTACTCCTGGCGGGAAGAATGAGCAGTTCTTC.

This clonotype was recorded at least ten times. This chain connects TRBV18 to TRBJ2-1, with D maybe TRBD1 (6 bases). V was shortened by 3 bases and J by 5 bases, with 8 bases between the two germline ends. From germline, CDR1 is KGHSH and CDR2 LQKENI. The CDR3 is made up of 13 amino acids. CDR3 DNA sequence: TGTGCCAGCTCACCTGGACAGAACAATGAGCAGTTCTTC. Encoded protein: CASSPGQNNEQFF.

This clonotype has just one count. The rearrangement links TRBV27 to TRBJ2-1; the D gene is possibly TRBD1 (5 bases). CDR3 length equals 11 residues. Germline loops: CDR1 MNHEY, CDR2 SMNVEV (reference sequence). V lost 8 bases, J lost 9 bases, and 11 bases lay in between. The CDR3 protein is CASFQGSEQFF. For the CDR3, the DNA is TGTGCCAGCTTCCAGGGTAGTGAGCAGTTCTTC.

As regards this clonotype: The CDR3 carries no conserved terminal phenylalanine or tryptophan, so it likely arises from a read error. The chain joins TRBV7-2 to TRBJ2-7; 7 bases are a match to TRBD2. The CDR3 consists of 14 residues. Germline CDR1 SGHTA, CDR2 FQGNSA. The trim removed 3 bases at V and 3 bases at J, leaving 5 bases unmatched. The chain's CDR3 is CASSFNSGFYEQYL. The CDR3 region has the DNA TGTGCCAGCAGCTTTAATAGCGGGTTCTACGAGCAGTACCTC.

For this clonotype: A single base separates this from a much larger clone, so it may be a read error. CDR3: CAGSLRGNEKLFF. CDR3 DNA: TGTGCCGGCAGCCTGAGGGGTAATGAAAAACTGTTTTTT. This chain links TRBV3-1 with TRBJ1-4; tentative D call: TRBD1 (5 bases). Germline V CDR1 and CDR2: LGHDT, YNNKEL (reference sequence). There are 13 residues in the CDR3.

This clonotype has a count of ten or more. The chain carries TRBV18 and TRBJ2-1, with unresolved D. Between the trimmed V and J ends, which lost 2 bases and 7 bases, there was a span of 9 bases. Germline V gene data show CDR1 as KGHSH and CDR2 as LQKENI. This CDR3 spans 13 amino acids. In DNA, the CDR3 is TGTGCCAGCTCACCAACCCAGCCTAATGAGCAGTTCTTC. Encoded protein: CASSPTQPNEQFF.

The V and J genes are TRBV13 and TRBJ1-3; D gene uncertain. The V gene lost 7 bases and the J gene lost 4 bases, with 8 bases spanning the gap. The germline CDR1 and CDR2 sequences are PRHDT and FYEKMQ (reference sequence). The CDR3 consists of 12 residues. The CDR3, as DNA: TGTGCCAGCAACCTACACGGAAACACCATATATTTT. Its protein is CASNLHGNTIYF.

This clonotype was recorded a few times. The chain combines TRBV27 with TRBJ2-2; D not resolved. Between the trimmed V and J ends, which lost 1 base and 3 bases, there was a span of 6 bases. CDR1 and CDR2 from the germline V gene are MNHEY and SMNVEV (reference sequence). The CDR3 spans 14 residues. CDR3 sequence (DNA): TGTGCCAGCAGTTTATATGTGGACACCGGGGAGCTGTTTTTT. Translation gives CASSLYVDTGELFF.

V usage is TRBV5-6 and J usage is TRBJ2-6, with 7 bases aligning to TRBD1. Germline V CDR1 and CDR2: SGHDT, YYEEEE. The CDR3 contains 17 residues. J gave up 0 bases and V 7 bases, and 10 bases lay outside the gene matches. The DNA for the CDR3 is TGTGCCAGCGTGGGGACAGTTGTCTCCTCTGGGGCCAACGTCCTGACTTTC. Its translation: CASVGTVVSSGANVLTF. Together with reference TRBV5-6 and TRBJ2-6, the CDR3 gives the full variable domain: DAGVTQSPTHLIKTRGQQVTLRCSPKSGHDTVSWYQQALGQGPQFIFQYYEEEERQRGNFPDRFSGHQFPNYSSELNVNALLLGDSALYLCASVGTVVSSGANVLTFGAGSRLTVL.

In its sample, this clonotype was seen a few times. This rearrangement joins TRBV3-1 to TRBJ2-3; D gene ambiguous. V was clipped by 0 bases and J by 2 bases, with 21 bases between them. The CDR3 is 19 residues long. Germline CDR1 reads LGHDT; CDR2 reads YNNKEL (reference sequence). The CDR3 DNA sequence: TGTGCCAGCAGCCAAGAAGTTTCCAATTTGCGGCCATACACAGATACGCAGTATTTT. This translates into CASSQEVSNLRPYTDTQYF.

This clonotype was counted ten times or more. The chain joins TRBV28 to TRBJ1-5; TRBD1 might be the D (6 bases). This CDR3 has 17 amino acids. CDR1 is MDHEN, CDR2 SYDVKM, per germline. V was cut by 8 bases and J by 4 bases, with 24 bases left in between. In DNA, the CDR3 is TGTGCCAGCCGGGCAAGACGGACAGATGCCGGGAATCAGCCCCAGCATTTT. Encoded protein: CASRARRTDAGNQPQHF.

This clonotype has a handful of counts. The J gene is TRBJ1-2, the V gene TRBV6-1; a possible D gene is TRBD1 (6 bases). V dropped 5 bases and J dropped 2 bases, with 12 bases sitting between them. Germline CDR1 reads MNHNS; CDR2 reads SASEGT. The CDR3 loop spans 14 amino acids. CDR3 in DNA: TGTGCCAGCAGTTCTACAGGGAACAACTATGGCTACACCTTC. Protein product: CASSSTGNNYGYTF.

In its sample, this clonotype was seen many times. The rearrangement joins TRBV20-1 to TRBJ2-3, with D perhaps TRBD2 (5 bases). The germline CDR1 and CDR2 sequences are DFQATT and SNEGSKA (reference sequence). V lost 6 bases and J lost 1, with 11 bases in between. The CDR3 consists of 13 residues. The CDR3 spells CSAYTGGTDTQYF. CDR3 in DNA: TGCAGTGCCTACACCGGGGGCACAGATACGCAGTATTTT.

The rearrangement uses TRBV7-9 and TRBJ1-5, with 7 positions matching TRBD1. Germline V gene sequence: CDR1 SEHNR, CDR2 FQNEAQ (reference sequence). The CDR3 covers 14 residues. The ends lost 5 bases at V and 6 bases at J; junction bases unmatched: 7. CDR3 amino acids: CASSITGAAQPQHF. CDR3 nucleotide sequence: TGTGCCAGCAGCATCACAGGGGCCGCTCAGCCCCAGCATTTT.

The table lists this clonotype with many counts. This CDR3 reads CASSRATLEQYF. In DNA form, the CDR3 reads TGTGCCAGCAGTAGAGCCACTCTTGAACAGTACTTC. The chain couples TRBV28 to TRBJ2-7; D gene ambiguous. CDR3 length equals 12 residues. Trimming took 5 bases from V and 10 from J, leaving 15 bases between them. The germline CDR1 and CDR2 sequences are MDHEN and SYDVKM. Full variable domain (remainder filled in from reference TRBV28 and TRBJ2-7): DVKVTQSSRYLVKRTGEKVFLECVQDMDHENMFWYRQDPGLGLRLIYFSYDVKMKEKGDIPEGYSVSREKKERFSLILESASTNQTSMYLCASSRATLEQYFGPGTRLTVT.

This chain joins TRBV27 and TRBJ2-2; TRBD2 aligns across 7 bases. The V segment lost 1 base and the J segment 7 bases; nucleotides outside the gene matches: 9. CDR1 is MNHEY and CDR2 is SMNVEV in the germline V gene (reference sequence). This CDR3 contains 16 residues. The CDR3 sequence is CASSLYWEGRGGELFF. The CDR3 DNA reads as TGTGCCAGCAGTTTATATTGGGAGGGCCGGGGCGGGGAGCTGTTTTTT.

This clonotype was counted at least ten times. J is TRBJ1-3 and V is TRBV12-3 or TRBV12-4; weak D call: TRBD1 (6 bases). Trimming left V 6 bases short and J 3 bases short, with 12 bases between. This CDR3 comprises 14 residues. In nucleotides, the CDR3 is TGTGCCAGCAGCTCCGGACAGCTTGGAAACACCATATATTTT. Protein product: CASSSGQLGNTIYF.

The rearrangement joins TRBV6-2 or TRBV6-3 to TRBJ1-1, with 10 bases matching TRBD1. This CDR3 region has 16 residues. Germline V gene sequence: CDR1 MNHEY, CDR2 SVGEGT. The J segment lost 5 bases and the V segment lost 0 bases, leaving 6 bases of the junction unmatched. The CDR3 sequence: CASSYSYRTGGTEAFF. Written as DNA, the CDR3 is TGTGCCAGCAGTTACTCTTATAGGACAGGGGGAACTGAAGCTTTCTTT.

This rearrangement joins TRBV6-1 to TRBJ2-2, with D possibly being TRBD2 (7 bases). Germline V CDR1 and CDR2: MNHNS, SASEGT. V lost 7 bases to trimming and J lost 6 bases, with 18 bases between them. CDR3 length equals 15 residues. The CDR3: CASKGESGGAGELFF. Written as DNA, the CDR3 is TGTGCCAGCAAGGGGGAGTCGGGGGGAGCCGGGGAGCTGTTTTTT.

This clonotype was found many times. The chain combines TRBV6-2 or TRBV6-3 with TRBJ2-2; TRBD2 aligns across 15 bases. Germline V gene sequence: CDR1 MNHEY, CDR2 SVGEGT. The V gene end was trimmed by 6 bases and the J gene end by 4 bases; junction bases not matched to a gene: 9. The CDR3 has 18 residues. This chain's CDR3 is CASRPSRTSGRATGELFF. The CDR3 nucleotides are TGTGCCAGCAGACCATCCCGGACTAGCGGGAGGGCCACCGGGGAGCTGTTTTTT.